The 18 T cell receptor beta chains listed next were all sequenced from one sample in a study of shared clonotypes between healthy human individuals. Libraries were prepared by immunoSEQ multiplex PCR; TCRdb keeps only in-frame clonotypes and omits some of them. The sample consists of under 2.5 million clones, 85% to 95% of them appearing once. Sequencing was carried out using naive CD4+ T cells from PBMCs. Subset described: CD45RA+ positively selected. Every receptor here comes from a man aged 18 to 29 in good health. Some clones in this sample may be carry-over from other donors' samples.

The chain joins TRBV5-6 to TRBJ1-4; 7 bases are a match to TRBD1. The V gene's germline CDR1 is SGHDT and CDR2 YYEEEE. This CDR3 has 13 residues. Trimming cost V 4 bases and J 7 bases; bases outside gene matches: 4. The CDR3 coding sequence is TGTGCCAGCAGCCCCAGGGGGGTTGAAAAACTGTTTTTT. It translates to CASSPRGVEKLFF.

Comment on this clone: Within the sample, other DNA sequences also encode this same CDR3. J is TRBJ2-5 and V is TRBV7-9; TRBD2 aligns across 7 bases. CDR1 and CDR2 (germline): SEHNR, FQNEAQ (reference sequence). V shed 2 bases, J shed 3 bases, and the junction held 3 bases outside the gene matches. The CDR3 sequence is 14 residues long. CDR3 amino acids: CASSLSSGKETQYF. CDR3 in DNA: TGTGCCAGCAGCTTATCCAGCGGGAAAGAGACCCAGTACTTC.

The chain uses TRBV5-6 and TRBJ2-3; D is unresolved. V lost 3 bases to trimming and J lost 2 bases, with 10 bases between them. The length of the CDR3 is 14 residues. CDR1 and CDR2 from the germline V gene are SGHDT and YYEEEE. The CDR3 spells CASSSDGATDTQYF. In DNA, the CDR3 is TGTGCCAGCAGCTCCGACGGAGCCACAGATACGCAGTATTTT.

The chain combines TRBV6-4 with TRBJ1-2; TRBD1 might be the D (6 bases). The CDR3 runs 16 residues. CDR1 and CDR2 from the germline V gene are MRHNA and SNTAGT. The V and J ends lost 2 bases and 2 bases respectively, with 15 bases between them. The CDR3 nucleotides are TGTGCCAGCAGTGACCTAGGGGGGGCCGGGAACTATGGCTACACCTTC. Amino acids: CASSDLGGAGNYGYTF.

The CDR3 sequence: CASSSTGRNTEAFF. CDR3 nucleotides: TGCGCCAGCAGCAGTACCGGGAGGAACACTGAAGCTTTCTTT. The rearrangement joins TRBV5-1 to TRBJ1-1; D gene unclear. There are 14 residues in the CDR3. Trimming pared 4 bases from V and 1 base from J, leaving 11 bases between. Germline values: CDR1 SGHRS, CDR2 YFSETQ.

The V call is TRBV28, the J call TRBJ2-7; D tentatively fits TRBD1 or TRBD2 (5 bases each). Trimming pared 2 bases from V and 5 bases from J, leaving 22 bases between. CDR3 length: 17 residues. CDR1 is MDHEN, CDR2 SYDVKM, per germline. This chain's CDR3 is CASSLILGSGSFHEQYF. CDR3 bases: TGTGCCAGCAGTTTAATACTCGGGTCAGGGAGCTTCCACGAGCAGTACTTC.

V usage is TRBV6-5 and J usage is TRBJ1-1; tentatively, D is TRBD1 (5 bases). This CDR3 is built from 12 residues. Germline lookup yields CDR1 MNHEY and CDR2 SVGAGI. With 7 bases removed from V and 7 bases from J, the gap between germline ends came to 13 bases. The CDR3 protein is CASTGTGGEAFF. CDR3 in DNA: TGTGCCAGCACCGGGACCGGAGGTGAAGCTTTCTTT.

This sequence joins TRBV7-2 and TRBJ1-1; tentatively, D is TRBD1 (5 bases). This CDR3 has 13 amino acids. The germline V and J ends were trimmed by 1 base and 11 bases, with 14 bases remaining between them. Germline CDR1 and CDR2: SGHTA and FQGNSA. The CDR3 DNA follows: TGTGCCAGCAGCTTAGTAGGGGCTCGGGGGGCTTTCTTT. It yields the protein CASSLVGARGAFF.

The CDR3, as DNA: TGTGCCAGCAGCCCGGCCCACACAGATACGCAGTATTTT. Amino acid sequence: CASSPAHTDTQYF. This chain joins TRBV9 and TRBJ2-3; D is unresolved. Germline V CDR1 and CDR2: SGDLS, YYNGEE. Between the trimmed V and J ends, which lost 4 bases and 2 bases, there was a span of 8 bases. The CDR3 runs to 13 residues.

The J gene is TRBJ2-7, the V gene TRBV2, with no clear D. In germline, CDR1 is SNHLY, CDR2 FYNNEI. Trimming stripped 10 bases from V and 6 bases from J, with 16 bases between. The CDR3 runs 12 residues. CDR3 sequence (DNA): TGTGCCACCTTCGATGCAGGTTCCGAGCAGTACTTC. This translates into CATFDAGSEQYF.

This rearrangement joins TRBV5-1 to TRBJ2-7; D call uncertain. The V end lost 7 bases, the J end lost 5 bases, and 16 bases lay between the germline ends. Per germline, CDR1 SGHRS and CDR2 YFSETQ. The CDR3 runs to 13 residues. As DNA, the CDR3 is TGCGCCAGCTGCGTAAGGCCTCGAGACGAGCAGTACTTC. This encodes CASCVRPRDEQYF.

CDR3 in amino acids: CASSLLGRGGDTQYF. The CDR3 DNA sequence: TGTGCCAGCAGTTTACTTGGCAGGGGGGGAGATACGCAGTATTTT. V gene TRBV27 combines with J gene TRBJ2-3; D possibly matches TRBD1 or TRBD2 (7 bases each). The CDR3 sequence is 15 residues long. Germline V lookup: CDR1 MNHEY, CDR2 SMNVEV (reference sequence). Trimming stripped 2 bases from V and 5 bases from J, with 14 bases between.

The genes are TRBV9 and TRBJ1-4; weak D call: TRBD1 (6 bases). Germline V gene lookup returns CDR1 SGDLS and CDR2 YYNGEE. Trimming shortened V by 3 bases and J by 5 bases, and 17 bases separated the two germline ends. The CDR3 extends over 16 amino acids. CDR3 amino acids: CASSEGPTGLNEKLFF. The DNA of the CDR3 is TGTGCCAGCAGCGAAGGTCCGACAGGCTTGAATGAAAAACTGTTTTTT.

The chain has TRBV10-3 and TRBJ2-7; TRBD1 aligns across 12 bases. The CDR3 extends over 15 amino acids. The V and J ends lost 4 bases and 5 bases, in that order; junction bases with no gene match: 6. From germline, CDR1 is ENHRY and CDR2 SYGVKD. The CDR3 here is CAISAPGQGADEQYF. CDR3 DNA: TGTGCCATCAGTGCCCCGGGACAGGGGGCGGACGAGCAGTACTTC.

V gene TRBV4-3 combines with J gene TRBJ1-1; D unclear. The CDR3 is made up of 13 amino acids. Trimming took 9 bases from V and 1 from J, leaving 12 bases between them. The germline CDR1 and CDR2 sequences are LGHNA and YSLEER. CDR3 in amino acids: CASGRGANTEAFF. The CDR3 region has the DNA TGCGCCAGTGGGCGGGGAGCGAACACTGAAGCTTTCTTT.

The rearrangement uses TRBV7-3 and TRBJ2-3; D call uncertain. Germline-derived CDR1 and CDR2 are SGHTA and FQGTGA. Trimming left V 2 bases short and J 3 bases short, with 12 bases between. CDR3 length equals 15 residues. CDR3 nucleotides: TGTGCCAGCAGCTTAGGTTTTAGTATAACAGATACGCAGTATTTT. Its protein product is CASSLGFSITDTQYF.

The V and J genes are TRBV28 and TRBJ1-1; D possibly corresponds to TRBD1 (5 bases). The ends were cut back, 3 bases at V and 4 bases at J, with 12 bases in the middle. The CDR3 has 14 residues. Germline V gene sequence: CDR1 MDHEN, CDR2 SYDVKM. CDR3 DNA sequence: TGTGCCAGCAGTTTCCCAGCAGGGACCACTGAAGCTTTCTTT. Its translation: CASSFPAGTTEAFF.

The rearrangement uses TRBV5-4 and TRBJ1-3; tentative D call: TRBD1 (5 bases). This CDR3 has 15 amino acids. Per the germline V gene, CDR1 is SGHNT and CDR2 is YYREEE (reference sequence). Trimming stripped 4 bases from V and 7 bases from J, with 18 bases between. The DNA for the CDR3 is TGTGCCAGCAGCCTTAGGGGCAGTCGAGGGAACACCATATATTTT. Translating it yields CASSLRGSRGNTIYF. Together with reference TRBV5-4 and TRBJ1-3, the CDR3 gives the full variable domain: ETGVTQSPTHLIKTRGQQVTLRCSSQSGHNTVSWYQQALGQGPQFIFQYYREEENGRGNFPPRFSGLQFPNYSSELNVNALELDDSALYLCASSLRGSRGNTIYFGEGSWLTVV.